The 26 T cell receptor beta chains below were found in one sample sequenced in a study of blood T cell repertoires in COVID-19. Using immunoSEQ multiplex PCR, the repertoire was profiled, and TCRdb retains in-frame clones only, with some absent. The table shows roughly 140,000 clones, with approximately 86% occurring only once. The sample was peripheral blood. These receptors were obtained from a man in his 70s with acute or convalescent COVID-19.

This clone is a singleton in its sample. The J gene is TRBJ1-1, the V gene TRBV7-2, with unresolved D. Looked up from germline, CDR1 is SGHTA and CDR2 is FQGNSA. This CDR3 is 15 amino acids long. Trimming removed 2 bases from V and 2 bases from J, with 12 bases in between. The CDR3 DNA sequence: TGTGCCAGCAGCTTATTGCCAGGTAGTAACACTGAAGCTTTCTTT. Its translation: CASSLLPGSNTEAFF.

V gene TRBV18 combines with J gene TRBJ2-5, with D possibly matching TRBD1 (5 bases). The CDR3 is 15 residues long. Trimming cost V 1 base and J 1 base, with 10 bases left between them. Germline V lookup: CDR1 KGHSH, CDR2 LQKENI. For the CDR3, the DNA is TGTGCCAGCTCACCACTGCCAGGGCCCCAAGAGACCCAGTACTTC. Translation: CASSPLPGPQETQYF. The full variable domain, completed using reference TRBV18 and TRBJ2-5, is NAGVMQNPRHLVRRRGQEARLRCSPMKGHSHVYWYRQLPEEGLKFMVYLQKENIIDESGMPKERFSAEFPKEGPSILRIQQVVRGDSAAYFCASSPLPGPQETQYFGPGTRLLVL.

The chain is built from TRBV3-1 (or the pseudogene TRBV3-2) and TRBJ2-1; 8 nucleotides line up with TRBD2. Germline CDR1 is LGHDT and CDR2 is YNNKEL (reference sequence). The CDR3 is 18 residues long. Trimming removed 1 base from V and 7 bases from J; junction bases left unmatched: 15. In DNA, the CDR3 is TGTGCCAGCAGCCAAGGGGTAGGCCGTAGCGGGAAGGCAAATGAGCAGTTCTTC. It yields the protein CASSQGVGRSGKANEQFF.

A single count supports this clone. The chain carries TRBV12-3 or TRBV12-4 and TRBJ1-2; D is uncertain. CDR3 length equals 13 residues. V shed 2 bases and J shed 7 bases, with 11 bases lying between them. CDR3 residues: CASSLSGPPGYTF. Here the CDR3 DNA reads TGTGCCAGCAGTTTATCCGGTCCACCTGGCTACACCTTC.

The CDR3 DNA reads as TGTGCCAGCAGGGACAGGGGTGAAGCCAAAAACATTCAGTACTTC. Residues: CASRDRGEAKNIQYF. V is TRBV6-5 and J is TRBJ2-4; 9 bases align to TRBD1. From germline, CDR1 is MNHEY and CDR2 SVGAGI. The CDR3 consists of 15 residues. The junction had 3 bases not matched to a gene; V was cut back by 6 bases and J by 0 bases.

This chain uses TRBV6-5 with TRBJ1-5; possibly TRBD1 for D (5 bases). CDR3 length: 15 residues. From germline, CDR1 is MNHEY and CDR2 SVGAGI. V was trimmed by 6 bases and J by 0 bases, leaving 12 bases between them. This CDR3 reads CASREYRTSNQPQHF. CDR3 sequence (DNA): TGTGCCAGCAGGGAGTACAGGACTAGCAATCAGCCCCAGCATTTT.

The V call is TRBV5-4, the J call TRBJ2-7; 9 nucleotides agree with TRBD1. The CDR3 extends over 15 amino acids. V shed 4 bases and J 5 bases; nucleotides not matched to a gene: 10. Per the germline V gene, CDR1 is SGHNT and CDR2 is YYREEE (reference sequence). The CDR3 protein is CASSEGLRTGDEQYF. The CDR3 nucleotides are TGTGCCAGCAGCGAGGGGCTTCGGACAGGGGACGAGCAGTACTTC.

The chain is built from TRBV25-1 and TRBJ1-6; 7 nucleotides line up with TRBD1. The CDR3 is made up of 14 amino acids. CDR1 is MGHDK, CDR2 SYGVNS, per germline. After removal of 8 bases from V and 6 bases from J, the junction contained 7 bases not matched to a gene. CDR3 amino acids: CASQPTGSNSPLHF. CDR3 DNA sequence: TGTGCCAGCCAGCCGACAGGGAGTAATTCACCCCTCCACTTT.

This chain uses TRBV10-3 with TRBJ2-2; 8 bases are shared with TRBD2. The germline V gene has CDR1 ENHRY and CDR2 SYGVKD. With V trimmed by 4 bases and J by 1 base, 5 bases remained unmatched. The CDR3 sequence is 16 residues long. For the CDR3, the DNA is TGTGCCATCAGTGTCCGGGAGGGCCGGAACACCGGGGAGCTGTTTTTT. It translates to CAISVREGRNTGELFF.

This chain joins TRBV5-5 and TRBJ2-5; 10 bases fit TRBD2. Germline V lookup: CDR1 SGHKS, CDR2 YYEKEE (reference sequence). This CDR3 spans 17 amino acids. J lost 2 bases, V lost 2 bases, and 9 bases had no gene match. CDR3 DNA sequence: TGTGCCAGCAGCTTTGTAGCTCTAGCGGGAGAACAAGAGACCCAGTACTTC. It is translated as CASSFVALAGEQETQYF.

This clone was observed a handful of times. This chain connects TRBV5-8 to TRBJ2-1; TRBD2 matches at 12 bases. Germline-derived CDR1 and CDR2 are SGHTS and YDEGEE. J was trimmed by 7 bases and V by 4 bases; bases with no gene match: 6. The CDR3 is 15 amino acids. In DNA form, the CDR3 reads TGTGCCAGCAGCGTTGGACTAGCGGGACCAAATGAGCAGTTCTTC. It yields the protein CASSVGLAGPNEQFF.

The genes are TRBV4-2 and TRBJ1-1; tentatively, D is TRBD1 (6 bases). CDR3 length equals 14 residues. Trimming cost V 4 bases and J 1 base, with 10 bases left between them. Per the germline V gene, CDR1 is LGHNA and CDR2 is YNFKEQ. CDR3 sequence (DNA): TGTGCCAGCAGCCCCAGGGGCGCGAACACTGAAGCTTTCTTT. Translated: CASSPRGANTEAFF.

The CDR3 DNA reads as TGTGCCAGCAGACAGGGGGGAGGCCTAGGTACGCAGTATTTT. Translation: CASRQGGGLGTQYF. The J gene is TRBJ2-3, the V gene TRBV6-5, with 8 bases matching TRBD1. The V gene's germline CDR1 is MNHEY and CDR2 SVGAGI. With V trimmed by 6 bases and J by 8 bases, 10 bases remained unmatched. The CDR3 runs 14 residues.

This clone has just one count. J is TRBJ2-1 and V is TRBV18, with a possible D match to TRBD2 (6 bases). The ends were cut back, 10 bases at V and 6 bases at J, with 16 bases in the middle. The CDR3 contains 13 residues. Germline assignment: CDR1 KGHSH and CDR2 LQKENI. The CDR3 is CATPQRESNEQFF. Here the CDR3 DNA reads TGTGCCACCCCCCAACGGGAGTCCAATGAGCAGTTCTTC. Based on the CDR3 plus reference TRBV18 and TRBJ2-1, the full variable domain is NAGVMQNPRHLVRRRGQEARLRCSPMKGHSHVYWYRQLPEEGLKFMVYLQKENIIDESGMPKERFSAEFPKEGPSILRIQQVVRGDSAAYFCATPQRESNEQFFGPGTRLTVL.

The rearrangement uses TRBV3-1 (or the pseudogene TRBV3-2) and TRBJ2-7; 11 nucleotides match TRBD2. This CDR3 spans 16 amino acids. CDR1 is LGHDT and CDR2 is YNNKEL in the germline V gene (reference sequence). V shed 3 bases and J 3 bases; nucleotides not matched to a gene: 7. Here the CDR3 DNA reads TGTGCCAGCAGCCATGCCCGAACTAGCGGGAGCTACGAGCAGTACTTC. Protein: CASSHARTSGSYEQYF.

The chain combines TRBV5-1 with TRBJ2-7, with 8 bases fitting TRBD2. V was pared by 3 bases and J by 1 base, with 6 bases of the junction left unmatched. This CDR3 contains 15 residues. The V gene's germline CDR1 is SGHRS and CDR2 YFSETQ. The CDR3 is CASSSGLADSYEQYF. The CDR3 nucleotides are TGCGCCAGCAGCTCCGGACTAGCTGATTCCTACGAGCAGTACTTC.

The V gene is TRBV3-1 (or the pseudogene TRBV3-2), the J gene TRBJ1-2, with TRBD1 matching 7 bases. Trimming cost V 2 bases and J 6 bases; bases outside gene matches: 9. CDR1 is LGHDT, CDR2 YNNKEL, per germline (reference sequence). The CDR3 sequence is 15 residues long. This CDR3 is CASSQQWTGRDGYTF. CDR3 coding DNA: TGTGCCAGCAGCCAACAATGGACAGGCCGGGATGGCTACACCTTC.

This chain uses TRBV19 with TRBJ1-4; D gene ambiguous. Germline CDR1 is LNHDA and CDR2 is SQIVND (reference sequence). This CDR3 comprises 15 residues. Trimming removed 3 bases at V and 0 bases at J, with 8 bases between. CDR3 DNA sequence: TGTGCCAGTAGTATGTCTCCCGCAACTAATGAAAAACTGTTTTTT. This sequence encodes CASSMSPATNEKLFF.

In this sample, this clone turned up a few times. The chain uses TRBV6-2 or TRBV6-3 and TRBJ2-3, with D perhaps TRBD1 (6 bases). Deletions cut 2 bases from V and 6 bases from J, with 15 bases between. The CDR3 has 15 amino acids. CDR1 is MNHEY, CDR2 SVGEGT, per germline. In DNA form, the CDR3 reads TGTGCCAGCAGTTACCCCCGGCAGGGGCGGGATACGCAGTATTTT. Encoded protein: CASSYPRQGRDTQYF.

The chain combines TRBV6-2 or TRBV6-3 with TRBJ2-5, with 14 bases identical to TRBD2. The trim removed 4 bases at V and 4 bases at J, leaving 5 bases unmatched. The CDR3 is 16 amino acids. CDR1 MNHEY and CDR2 SVGEGT come from the germline V gene. CDR3 protein: CASSSGLAGEVETQYF. The CDR3 DNA is TGTGCCAGCAGTTCGGGACTAGCGGGAGAGGTAGAGACCCAGTACTTC.

The CDR3 sequence: CASSQDLGGSGHSPDTQYF. CDR3 sequence (DNA): TGTGCCAGCAGCCAAGACCTGGGAGGCAGCGGCCATTCCCCAGATACGCAGTATTTT. The chain couples TRBV4-2 to TRBJ2-3, with D possibly being TRBD2 (6 bases). The CDR3 has 19 amino acids. The germline V and J ends were trimmed by 0 bases and 4 bases, with 23 bases remaining between them. Germline CDR1 and CDR2: LGHNA and YNFKEQ.

The chain is built from TRBV5-1 and TRBJ2-1; 8 bases agree with TRBD2. V dropped 5 bases and J dropped 0; count of bases not matched to a gene: 7. Germline V gene lookup returns CDR1 SGHRS and CDR2 YFSETQ. The CDR3 runs to 16 residues. The CDR3 loop reads CASSSSGPSSYNEQFF. The DNA for the CDR3 is TGCGCCAGCAGTTCTAGCGGGCCAAGCTCCTACAATGAGCAGTTCTTC. Drawing the rest from reference TRBV5-1 and TRBJ2-1, the complete variable domain is KAGVTQTPRYLIKTRGQQVTLSCSPISGHRSVSWYQQTPGQGLQFLFEYFSETQRNKGNFPGRFSGRQFSNSRSEMNVSTLELGDSALYLCASSSSGPSSYNEQFFGPGTRLTVL.

The V and J genes are TRBV5-1 and TRBJ2-5, with D possibly being TRBD1 (6 bases). The CDR3 runs 14 residues. CDR1 is SGHRS, CDR2 YFSETQ, per germline. Deletions cut 4 bases from V and 1 base from J, with 11 bases between. The CDR3 DNA is TGCGCCAGCAGCCCTCGGACAGTCCAAGAGACCCAGTACTTC. Protein: CASSPRTVQETQYF.

The chain employs TRBV4-2 and TRBJ2-7; the D gene is possibly TRBD2 (5 bases). Germline-derived CDR1 and CDR2 are LGHNA and YNFKEQ. The CDR3 has 16 residues. The V and J ends lost 0 bases and 1 base respectively, with 13 bases between them. CDR3 DNA: TGTGCCAGCAGCCAAGATGGGAGCGTTTCGTCCTACGAGCAGTACTTC. It codes for CASSQDGSVSSYEQYF.

This clone is a singleton in its sample. This chain connects TRBV2 to TRBJ2-1, with a tentative D call TRBD2 (6 bases). CDR3 length: 13 residues. Trimming stripped 4 bases from V and 12 bases from J, with 16 bases between. Germline V lookup: CDR1 SNHLY, CDR2 FYNNEI. This CDR3 reads CASSGDSKRWQFF. As DNA, the CDR3 is TGTGCCAGCAGTGGGGACTCCAAGCGATGGCAGTTCTTC. Supplemented by reference TRBV2 and TRBJ2-1, the full variable domain reads EPEVTQTPSHQVTQMGQEVILRCVPISNHLYFYWYRQILGQKVEFLVSFYNNEISEKSEIFDDQFSVERPDGSNFTLKIRSTKLEDSAMYFCASSGDSKRWQFFGPGTRLTVL.

This clone occurred once. The V and J genes are TRBV6-5 and TRBJ2-1, with 12 bases aligning to TRBD2. From germline, CDR1 is MNHEY and CDR2 SVGAGI. This CDR3 is 13 amino acids long. V gave up 5 bases and J gave up 7 bases; unmatched junction bases: 0. The CDR3 loop reads CASSTSGRNEQFF. CDR3 DNA sequence: TGTGCCAGCAGTACTAGCGGGAGGAATGAGCAGTTCTTC.